The 22 T cell receptor beta chains presented below share a single source sample, sequenced in a study of blood T cell repertoires in COVID-19. Only in-frame clones appear in the TCRdb table, and some are missing; sequencing was by immunoSEQ multiplex PCR. The sample lists 200,000 to 300,000 clones, around 90% seen once, with around 5% in the top ten. The sample taken for sequencing was peripheral blood. These receptors all come from a woman aged 60 to 75 with COVID-19, enrolled during active disease.

Written as DNA, the CDR3 is TGTGCCAGCAGTGAAGCGCCTAGCGGTTATACGCAGTATTTT. Translation: CASSEAPSGYTQYF. The chain employs TRBV6-1 and TRBJ2-3, with 7 bases identical to TRBD2. Trimming took 0 bases from V and 7 from J; bases not matched to a gene: 4. In germline, CDR1 is MNHNS, CDR2 SASEGT. The CDR3 length is 14 residues.

The chain couples TRBV5-1 to TRBJ1-2, with TRBD1 matching 7 bases. The CDR3 runs 14 residues. Trimming took 5 bases from V and 3 from J; bases not matched to a gene: 7. Germline-derived CDR1 and CDR2 are SGHRS and YFSETQ. CDR3 protein: CASRRDREDYGYTF. DNA for the CDR3: TGCGCCAGCAGACGCGACAGGGAGGACTATGGCTACACCTTC.

The chain employs TRBV11-2 and TRBJ2-1, with D possibly matching TRBD2 (5 bases). CDR1 is SGHAT and CDR2 is FQNNGV in the germline V gene. The CDR3 is 16 residues long. V lost 0 bases and J lost 4, with 13 bases in between. CDR3 loop: CASSLEVLAAYNEQFF. DNA of the CDR3: TGTGCCAGCAGCTTAGAGGTTCTAGCCGCATACAATGAGCAGTTCTTC.

The chain carries TRBV11-2 and TRBJ2-1; TRBD2 agrees at 8 bases. The CDR3 has 17 residues. Germline CDR1 is SGHAT and CDR2 is FQNNGV. The V gene end was trimmed by 1 base and the J gene end by 3 bases; junction bases not matched to a gene: 8. CDR3 amino acids: CASSLVISGRDYNEQFF. CDR3 nucleotide sequence: TGTGCCAGCAGCTTAGTTATAAGCGGGAGAGACTACAATGAGCAGTTCTTC.

V gene TRBV7-7 combines with J gene TRBJ1-6; maybe TRBD1 (6 bases). CDR3 length equals 15 residues. CDR1 and CDR2 from the germline V gene are SSHAT and FNYEAQ (reference sequence). The ends were cut back, 3 bases at V and 7 bases at J, with 13 bases in the middle. The CDR3 sequence: CASSFFYRANSPLHF. Written as DNA, the CDR3 is TGTGCCAGCAGCTTCTTCTACAGGGCAAATTCACCCCTCCACTTT.

This clone was counted only a few times. The genes are TRBV7-9 and TRBJ2-7; tentatively, D is TRBD2 (5 bases). Trimming pared 0 bases from V and 0 bases from J, leaving 12 bases between. Germline values: CDR1 SEHNR, CDR2 FQNEAQ (reference sequence). CDR3 size: 16 residues. The CDR3 protein is CASSLASRAASYEQYF. The DNA of the CDR3 is TGTGCCAGCAGCTTAGCGTCGAGGGCCGCCTCCTACGAGCAGTACTTC.

This clone was detected a few times. The CDR3 region has the DNA TGCAGCGTTGAAGTTAGCCCAGGGGGAGGCTACACCTTC. This codes for CSVEVSPGGGYTF. V usage is TRBV29-1 and J usage is TRBJ1-2; TRBD1 aligns across 7 bases. The CDR3 spans 13 residues. The V gene end was trimmed by 1 base and the J gene end by 8 bases; junction bases not matched to a gene: 7. Germline CDR1 reads SQVTM; CDR2 reads ANQGSEA.

This chain links TRBV9 with TRBJ2-2; 9 bases line up with TRBD1. The CDR3 length is 15 residues. Germline CDR1 reads SGDLS; CDR2 reads YYNGEE. Trimming cost V 0 bases and J 7 bases; bases outside gene matches: 4. The CDR3 nucleotides read TGTGCCAGCAGCGTAGCGGACAGGGGTGGCGGGGAGCTGTTTTTT. Translated, it gives CASSVADRGGGELFF.

J is TRBJ1-3 and V is TRBV18; D uncertain. V lost 3 bases to trimming and J lost 0 bases, with 9 bases between them. The germline CDR1 and CDR2 sequences are KGHSH and LQKENI. The CDR3 consists of 15 residues. The CDR3 sequence: CASSPLQASGNTIYF. For the CDR3, the DNA is TGTGCCAGCTCACCTCTGCAGGCCTCTGGAAACACCATATATTTT. The entire variable domain, with the rest obtained from reference TRBV18 and TRBJ1-3, is as follows: NAGVMQNPRHLVRRRGQEARLRCSPMKGHSHVYWYRQLPEEGLKFMVYLQKENIIDESGMPKERFSAEFPKEGPSILRIQQVVRGDSAAYFCASSPLQASGNTIYFGEGSWLTVV.

V is TRBV14 and J is TRBJ2-2, with a weak D call TRBD1 (7 bases). The V end was cut by 3 bases, the J end by 0 bases, with 8 bases between. CDR3 length: 15 residues. Germline CDR1 SGHDN, CDR2 FVKESK. The CDR3 region has the DNA TGTGCCAGCAGCCACAGGGGGGCGAACACCGGGGAGCTGTTTTTT. Its translation is CASSHRGANTGELFF.

V and J are TRBV19 and TRBJ2-1, with 16 positions matching TRBD2. This CDR3 is built from 16 residues. CDR1 and CDR2 (germline): LNHDA, SQIVND (reference sequence). The ends lost 5 bases at V and 6 bases at J; junction bases unmatched: 4. CDR3 residues: CASSPGTSGRANEQFF. CDR3 nucleotides: TGTGCCAGTAGTCCGGGGACTAGCGGGAGGGCCAATGAGCAGTTCTTC.

The V and J genes are TRBV19 and TRBJ1-2; TRBD1 might be the D (6 bases). The germline CDR1 and CDR2 sequences are LNHDA and SQIVND (reference sequence). The CDR3 loop spans 17 amino acids. Trimming pared 6 bases from V and 3 bases from J, leaving 23 bases between. The CDR3 nucleotides read TGTGCCAGTAGGACCCAGGGGAGTGGGTTGGGCTACTATGGCTACACCTTC. The encoded protein is CASRTQGSGLGYYGYTF.

This clone was seen just once. The same CDR3 is also encoded by other DNA sequences in this sample. The chain recombines TRBV6-5 with TRBJ1-1; D remains ambiguous. CDR1 and CDR2 from the germline V gene are MNHEY and SVGAGI. This CDR3 has 15 amino acids. Trimming stripped 0 bases from V and 3 bases from J, with 11 bases between. CDR3 coding DNA: TGTGCCAGCAGTTACTCGAGACGGAGGGACACTGAAGCTTTCTTT. Encoded protein: CASSYSRRRDTEAFF.

The V gene is TRBV5-1, the J gene TRBJ1-1; D is undetermined. There are 13 residues in the CDR3. The germline V and J ends were trimmed by 4 bases and 2 bases, with 9 bases remaining between them. Germline V gene data show CDR1 as SGHRS and CDR2 as YFSETQ. Here the CDR3 DNA reads TGCGCCAGCAGCCACCGCTACAACACTGAAGCTTTCTTT. Protein product: CASSHRYNTEAFF.

The chain joins TRBV28 to TRBJ2-1, with a possible D match to TRBD2 (6 bases). The V end lost 5 bases, the J end lost 8 bases, and 16 bases lay between the germline ends. Germline CDR1 MDHEN, CDR2 SYDVKM. The CDR3 totals 14 residues. The CDR3 region has the DNA TGTGCCAGCAGTCTCAGCGGGCAGGGCTATGAGCAGTTCTTC. The encoded protein is CASSLSGQGYEQFF.

The table lists this clone with a count of one. This sequence joins TRBV7-9 and TRBJ2-3; D is possibly TRBD2 (5 bases). V was pared by 5 bases and J by 4 bases, with 7 bases between. Germline CDR1 SEHNR, CDR2 FQNEAQ (reference sequence). The CDR3 runs to 12 residues. In nucleotides, the CDR3 is TGTGCCAGCAGCACAGCGGCAGATACGCAGTATTTT. Residues: CASSTAADTQYF.

This rearrangement joins TRBV11-2 to TRBJ1-3; 7 positions match TRBD1. Germline trimming cut 3 bases from V and 4 bases from J; bases unmatched to any gene: 3. Germline V gene sequence: CDR1 SGHAT, CDR2 FQNNGV. This CDR3 region has 14 residues. CDR3 sequence: CASSFQGVGNTIYF. For the CDR3, the DNA is TGTGCCAGCAGCTTTCAGGGGGTGGGAAACACCATATATTTT.

This clone was recorded a few times. The CDR3 loop reads CAISESARGTDTQYF. In DNA, the CDR3 is TGTGCCATCAGTGAGTCGGCGCGGGGCACAGATACGCAGTATTTT. The rearrangement uses TRBV10-3 and TRBJ2-3; D possibly corresponds to TRBD2 (5 bases). Trimming removed 0 bases at V and 1 base at J, with 8 bases between. Per the germline V gene, CDR1 is ENHRY and CDR2 is SYGVKD. The CDR3 extends over 15 amino acids.

Many counts were recorded for this clone. The chain has TRBV19 and TRBJ2-1, with D possibly being TRBD2 (5 bases). This CDR3 is built from 14 residues. Germline loops: CDR1 LNHDA, CDR2 SQIVND (reference sequence). The V gene lost 6 bases and the J gene lost 7 bases, with 16 bases spanning the gap. CDR3 in amino acids: CASRFRGLQNEQFF. CDR3 nucleotides: TGTGCCAGTAGATTCCGGGGATTGCAGAATGAGCAGTTCTTC.

The rearrangement uses TRBV28 and TRBJ1-3; 7 bases line up with TRBD1. Losses at the gene ends were 8 bases for V and 4 bases for J; bases not matched to a gene: 5. This CDR3 is built from 13 residues. Germline V gene sequence: CDR1 MDHEN, CDR2 SYDVKM. The CDR3 DNA reads as TGTGCCAGCTTAGGGACAGTAGGAAACACCATATATTTT. Protein sequence: CASLGTVGNTIYF.

This rearrangement joins TRBV18 to TRBJ1-5; 10 positions match TRBD1. The CDR3 sequence is 16 residues long. The ends lost 3 bases at V and 2 bases at J; junction bases unmatched: 4. Germline V gene lookup returns CDR1 KGHSH and CDR2 LQKENI. For the CDR3, the DNA is TGTGCCAGCTCACCCCGGACAGGGGGAGGCAATCAGCCCCAGCATTTT. Translated: CASSPRTGGGNQPQHF.

V is TRBV9 and J is TRBJ2-3, with D unresolved. Germline CDR1 and CDR2: SGDLS and YYNGEE. Trimming took 2 bases from V and 0 from J, leaving 7 bases between them. The CDR3 consists of 14 residues. CDR3 in amino acids: CASSVRSSTDTQYF. The CDR3 DNA reads as TGTGCCAGCAGCGTCAGGTCTAGCACAGATACGCAGTATTTT.